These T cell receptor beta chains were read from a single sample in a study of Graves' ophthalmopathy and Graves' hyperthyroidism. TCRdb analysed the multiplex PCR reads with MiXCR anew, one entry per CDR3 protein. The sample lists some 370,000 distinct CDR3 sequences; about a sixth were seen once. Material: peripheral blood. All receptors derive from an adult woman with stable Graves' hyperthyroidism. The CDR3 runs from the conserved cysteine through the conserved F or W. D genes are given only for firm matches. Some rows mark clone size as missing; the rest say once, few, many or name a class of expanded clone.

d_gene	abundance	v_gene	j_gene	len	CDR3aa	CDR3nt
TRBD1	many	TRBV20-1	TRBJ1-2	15	CSASGGGQGNYGYTF	TGCAGTGCTAGTGGGGGCGGACAGGGGAACTATGGCTACACCTTC
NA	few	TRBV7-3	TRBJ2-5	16	CASRKQGASGIETQYF	TGTGCCAGCAGAAAACAGGGGGCTAGCGGGATAGAGACCCAGTACTTC
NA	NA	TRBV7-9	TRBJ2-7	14	CASSPDSFSYEQYF	TGTGCCAGCAGCCCAGACTCTTTTTCCTACGAGCAGTACTTC
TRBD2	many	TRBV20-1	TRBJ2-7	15	CSARRLSGSTYEQYF	TGCAGTGCTAGACGTCTTAGCGGGAGTACCTACGAGCAGTACTTC
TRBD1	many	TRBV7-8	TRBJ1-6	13	CATGQGANSPLHF	TGTGCCACCGGACAGGGGGCGAATTCACCCCTCCACTTT
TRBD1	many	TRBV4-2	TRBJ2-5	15	CASSQDGTGPETQYF	TGTGCCAGCAGCCAAGATGGGACAGGGCCGGAGACCCAGTACTTC
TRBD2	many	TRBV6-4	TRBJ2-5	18	CASSKGTSGILYQETQYF	TGTGCCAGCTCAAAGGGAACTAGCGGGATCCTGTACCAAGAGACCCAGTACTTC
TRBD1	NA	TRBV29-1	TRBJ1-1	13	CSVAGQENTEAFF	TGCAGCGTTGCAGGACAGGAGAACACTGAAGCTTTCTTT
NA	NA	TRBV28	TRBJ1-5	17	CASSYRNWGQQNQPQHF	TGTGCCAGCAGTTATCGTAATTGGGGACAACAAAATCAGCCCCAGCATTTT
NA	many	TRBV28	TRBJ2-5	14	CASSLIGGPETQYF	TGTGCCAGCAGTTTGATAGGGGGACCAGAGACCCAGTACTTC
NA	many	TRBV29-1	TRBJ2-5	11	CSVEVGETQYF	TGCAGCGTTGAAGTCGGAGAGACCCAGTACTTC
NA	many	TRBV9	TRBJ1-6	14	CASSVDRYNSPLHF	TGTGCCAGCAGCGTAGACCGTTACAATTCACCCCTCCACTTT
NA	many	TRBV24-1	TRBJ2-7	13	CATSTSGDYEQYF	TGTGCCACCAGTACCTCGGGAGACTACGAGCAGTACTTC
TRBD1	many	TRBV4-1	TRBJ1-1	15	CASSQGRDRNTEAFF	TGCGCCAGCAGCCAAGGACGGGACAGAAACACTGAAGCTTTCTTT
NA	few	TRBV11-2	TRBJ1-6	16	CASSSAMKRINSPLHF	TGTGCCAGCAGCTCGGCGATGAAAAGGATAAATTCACCCCTCCACTTT
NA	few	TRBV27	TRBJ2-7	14	CASSLEDLLGEQYF	TGTGCCAGCAGCTTAGAGGACTTACTGGGGGAGCAGTACTTC
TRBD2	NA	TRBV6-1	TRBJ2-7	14	CASLQLAGGDEQYF	TGTGCCAGCCTTCAGCTAGCGGGAGGAGACGAGCAGTACTTC
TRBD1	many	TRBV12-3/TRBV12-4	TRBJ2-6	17	CASSSGQGVSGANVLTF	TGTGCCAGCAGTTCGGGACAGGGTGTGTCTGGGGCCAACGTCCTGACTTTC
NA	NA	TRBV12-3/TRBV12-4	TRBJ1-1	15	CASSLFGDLNTEAFF	TGTGCCAGCAGTTTATTTGGGGATCTGAACACTGAAGCTTTCTTT
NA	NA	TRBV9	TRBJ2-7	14	CASSVGVQPYEQYF	TGTGCCAGCAGCGTAGGGGTCCAACCCTACGAGCAGTACTTC
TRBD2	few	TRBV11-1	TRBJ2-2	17	CASRPGGGLARTGELFF	TGTGCCAGCAGGCCGGGCGGTGGACTAGCTCGCACCGGGGAGCTGTTTTTT
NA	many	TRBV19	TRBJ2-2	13	CASSRTRVGELFF	TGTGCCAGTAGTAGAACTAGGGTCGGGGAGCTGTTTTTT
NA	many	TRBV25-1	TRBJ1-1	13	CASRASANTEAFF	TGTGCCAGCAGGGCCAGCGCTAACACTGAAGCTTTCTTT